The subject of this entry is one TCR beta chain. Produced via immunoSEQ multiplex PCR; TCRdb's table is partial and in-frame only. The sample has over 55,000 clones; 75% to 85% are singletons. The record originates from a study of OX40 agonist ivuxolimab in advanced cancers. V lost 4 bases to trimming and J lost 9 bases, with 16 bases between them. The germline CDR1 and CDR2 sequences are SGHVS and FNYEAQ. The CDR3 contains 13 residues. The receptor was isolated from an adult with an advanced solid tumor such as melanoma, head and neck, liver or kidney cancer. The source material was CD4+ or CD8+ T cells sorted from blood, sampled in a trial of the OX40 agonist ivuxolimab. The chain has TRBV7-6 and TRBJ2-7; D may be TRBD2 (5 bases). The CDR3 loop is CASSSGEGVRQYF. For the CDR3, the DNA is TGTGCCAGCAGCTCCGGGGAAGGAGTTAGGCAGTACTTC.